A selection of T cell receptor beta chains follows, all from one sample in a study of T cells expressing NK-cell markers. TCRdb re-analyzed the 5' RACE reads; it lists each CDR3 protein once, without DNA. This sample contains 550,000 to 600,000 distinct CDR3 sequences. The sequencing sample was made of blood T cells: a sorted CD56 or NKG2C T cell subset, CD4+ or CD8+ T cells, or bulk PBMC T cells (not recorded which). These receptors originate from a man aged 18 to 30 in good health. Both conserved end residues are part of each CDR3. Each record gives: V gene, J gene, CDR3 protein.

TRBV5-6	TRBJ1-1	CASSAGTGGRYTEAFF
TRBV12-3/TRBV12-4	TRBJ1-1	CASRGGEPGQLLMNTEAFF
TRBV29-1	TRBJ2-3	CSVDPAGPPPDTQYF
TRBV25-1	TRBJ1-5	CASLGQGETGQPQHF
TRBV20-1	TRBJ1-1	CSGQGHNEAFF
TRBV4-1	TRBJ2-3	CASSQGLVAGGTQYF
TRBV27	TRBJ1-4	CASSLGTLGNRLFF
TRBV7-6	TRBJ2-1	CASSLYVPGGSYNEQFF
TRBV7-3	TRBJ2-6	CASSLGYRSSPNSGANVLTF
TRBV6-2/TRBV6-3	TRBJ1-2	CASSYADRVKVGYGYTF
TRBV7-8	TRBJ1-5	CASSLVAQGTQPQHF
TRBV20-1	TRBJ2-2	CSATPGHSNTGELFF
TRBV7-3	TRBJ2-5	CASSQTGAQETQYF
TRBV10-3	TRBJ2-2	CATEHGNTGELFF
TRBV28	TRBJ2-3	CASSLSRTGTQYF
TRBV5-5	TRBJ1-1	CASSFLGTEAFF
TRBV20-1	TRBJ2-1	CSARAAGNHNEQFF
TRBV29-1	TRBJ2-1	CSVLGGRRDEQFF
TRBV6-5	TRBJ2-2	CASSYGGPGELFF
TRBV20-1	TRBJ1-5	CSASETPVSAFNQPQHF
TRBV11-2	TRBJ2-1	CASSPLSSGSSYNEQFF
TRBV24-1	TRBJ2-3	CATGTALGDTQYF
TRBV18	TRBJ2-1	CASSPGLMNSYNEQFF
TRBV4-1	TRBJ2-2	CASSLEVANTGELFF
TRBV29-1	TRBJ2-7	CSVEKREEAYEQYF
TRBV5-1	TRBJ2-7	CASGGGLPYEQYF
TRBV5-1	TRBJ2-7	CASRLEGSEQYF
TRBV5-1	TRBJ2-3	CASSLEGADASTDTQYF
TRBV3-1	TRBJ2-1	CASSRRIEAALGNEQFF
TRBV12-3/TRBV12-4	TRBJ1-1	CASSSRRSREAFF
TRBV7-9	TRBJ2-7	CASSLQTRYEQYF
TRBV15	TRBJ2-2	CATTLRQGSTGELFF
TRBV7-2	TRBJ2-2	CASSPAGVGTGELFF
TRBV2	TRBJ2-1	CASSRDRHVNEQFF
TRBV19	TRBJ2-1	CASSTGLVYEQFF
TRBV5-1	TRBJ2-1	CASSLPSGGYNEQFF
TRBV15	TRBJ2-5	CATSRVSPGLDTQYF
TRBV27	TRBJ2-7	CASRNRASEQYF
TRBV13	TRBJ2-1	CASSLGATGEDNEQFF
TRBV6-1	TRBJ1-6	CASSERHSPLHF
TRBV11-2	TRBJ2-4	CASSDKNIQYF
TRBV27	TRBJ1-1	CASSFRDRVYTEAFF
TRBV15	TRBJ2-3	CATSRDLGQRGTDTQYF
TRBV28	TRBJ2-7	CASRDDRRQYF
TRBV2	TRBJ2-7	CASKARDEQYF
TRBV27	TRBJ2-2	CASSSDAGGAGELFF
TRBV20-1	TRBJ2-1	CSARTLDRVGYNEQFF
TRBV12-3/TRBV12-4	TRBJ1-6	CASTLASGSNSPLHF
TRBV5-1	TRBJ2-2	CASSGLLAGGPTGELFF
TRBV5-1	TRBJ2-2	CASSLQTSGRAVGTGELFF
TRBV29-1	TRBJ2-1	CSVAVREGRLNEQFF
TRBV7-7	TRBJ2-1	CASSLGRGLFNEQFF
TRBV25-1	TRBJ1-6	CASSEWGQGLSGSPLHF
TRBV6-5	TRBJ2-1	CASSSTSGSRHNEQFF
TRBV3-1	TRBJ1-5	CASSRNTGRMGNQPQHF
TRBV7-8	TRBJ1-5	CASSSTGLSSQPQHF
TRBV12-3/TRBV12-4	TRBJ1-5	CASSPGQSDQPQHF
TRBV7-2	TRBJ2-5	CASSLSAVWGGQETQYF
TRBV3-1	TRBJ2-5	CASSPWGSGPQETQYF